Detailed here is one T cell receptor (beta chain). The V gene's germline CDR1 is SEHNR and CDR2 FQNEAQ (reference sequence). The CDR3 extends over 12 amino acids. With 5 bases removed from V and 3 bases from J, the gap between germline ends came to 8 bases. This sample is drawn from a study of shared clonotypes between healthy human individuals. Data came from immunoSEQ multiplex PCR; TCRdb stores just in-frame clones and leaves some out. Of about 1,900,000 clones in the sample, over 85% were seen once. Selected positively for CCR7 and CD45RO-negative, naive CD8 cells excluded terminally differentiated effector memory CD45RA+ cells.

The source material was naive CD8+ T cells sorted from blood. The genes are TRBV7-9 and TRBJ2-7, with D perhaps matching TRBD2 (5 bases). The receptor was derived from a man aged 18 to 29 in good health. CDR3 in DNA: TGTGCCAGCAGCGCGGGCCGCTACGAGCAGTACTTC. It encodes CASSAGRYEQYF.